The 2 T cell receptor beta chains reported below all come from one sample, sequenced in a study of T cell responses to AZD1222 COVID-19 vaccine. Method: immunoSEQ multiplex PCR; TCRdb's copy keeps in-frame clones and lacks some. Among approximately 110,000 clones listed, 88% were seen once. The specimen comprised peripheral blood, sampled on day 0 of MenACWY control vaccination. The receptors were sampled from an adult in good health.

This clone was counted at least ten times. The V gene is TRBV27, the J gene TRBJ2-7; D unresolved. The ends were cut back, 8 bases at V and 5 bases at J, with 19 bases in the middle. Germline V gene sequence: CDR1 MNHEY, CDR2 SMNVEV (reference sequence). This CDR3 is built from 14 residues. This chain's CDR3 is CASSRFVRPDEQYF. The CDR3 region has the DNA TGTGCCAGCTCTCGGTTTGTACGGCCCGACGAGCAGTACTTC.

V and J are TRBV27 and TRBJ2-7; D not certain. Trimming stripped 3 bases from V and 3 bases from J, with 9 bases between. Germline V gene sequence: CDR1 MNHEY, CDR2 SMNVEV (reference sequence). The CDR3 is 13 amino acids. CDR3 nucleotides: TGTGCCAGCAGTTTCCGGGCCCGCTACGAGCAGTACTTC. It encodes CASSFRARYEQYF.